The entry below gives a single T cell receptor (beta chain) sequence along with its context. V shed 5 bases and J shed 0 bases, with 11 bases lying between them. There are 13 residues in the CDR3. Germline assignment: CDR1 SQVTM and CDR2 ANQGSEA. The sample originates from a study of cytomegalovirus exposure and HLA in healthy donors. The PCR employed 60 Vbeta primers together with 13 Jbeta primers. Some clones are missing from TCRdb's copy, which holds only in-frame ones; the method was immunoSEQ multiplex PCR. The sample records about 260,000 clones, just under 85% being singletons. Sequencing input: PBMCs. The sequence derives from a woman aged 40 to 49 in good health and CMV-seropositive. This sequence joins TRBV29-1 and TRBJ2-7; tentatively, D is TRBD2 (5 bases). CDR3: CSVIRGNSYEQYF. In nucleotides, the CDR3 is TGCAGCGTTATCCGGGGTAACTCCTACGAGCAGTACTTC.